These 31 T cell receptor beta chains came from one sample sequenced in a study of metastatic and nonmetastatic thyroid tumors. Via MiXCR, TCRdb re-called the PCR reads. The sample records more than 6,500 clones, roughly 34% being singletons. Thyroid surgery had not been preceded by any treatment in any patient. The specimen sequenced was adjacent normal tissue. These receptors all come from a female donor with papillary thyroid cancer or a benign thyroid nodule (not recorded which). Some clones in this sample may be carry-over from other donors' samples.

A few counts support this clone. V usage is TRBV2 and J usage is TRBJ2-7; D gene uncertain. V lost 2 bases to trimming and J lost 1 base, with 6 bases between them. The germline CDR1 and CDR2 sequences are SNHLY and FYNNEI. The CDR3 contains 13 residues. The DNA for the CDR3 is TGTGCCAGCAGTGAAACGGCTTCCTACGAGCAGTACTTC. Translation gives CASSETASYEQYF.

By frequency in the sample, this clone is large. V gene TRBV6-1 combines with J gene TRBJ1-6; D gene ambiguous. The CDR3 extends over 15 amino acids. Germline assignment: CDR1 MNHNS and CDR2 SASEGT. Trimming removed 8 bases at V and 0 bases at J, with 11 bases between. CDR3 nucleotides: TGTGCCAGCTCCCTGTTAGGCTCCTATAATTCACCCCTCCACTTT. Translation gives CASSLLGSYNSPLHF.

This chain joins TRBV11-2 and TRBJ2-2; a weak D match, TRBD1 (6 bases). Trimming shortened V by 5 bases and J by 8 bases, and 15 bases separated the two germline ends. This CDR3 spans 14 amino acids. In germline, CDR1 is SGHAT, CDR2 FQNNGV. DNA of the CDR3: TGTGCCAGCAGCCAACAACAGGGTCTTGGGGAGCTGTTTTTT. Encoded protein: CASSQQQGLGELFF. The whole variable domain, filled in from reference TRBV11-2 and TRBJ2-2, reads EAGVAQSPRYKIIEKRQSVAFWCNPISGHATLYWYQQILGQGPKLLIQFQNNGVVDDSQLPKDRFSAERLKGVDSTLKIQPAKLEDSAVYLCASSQQQGLGELFFGEGSRLTVL.

The sample holds a few counts of this clone. The chain couples TRBV20-1 to TRBJ1-1, with D unresolved. The CDR3 totals 11 residues. Trimming cost V 4 bases and J 12 bases, with 15 bases left between them. Germline loops: CDR1 DFQATT, CDR2 SNEGSKA (reference sequence). CDR3 amino acids: CSATPLQESFF. In DNA, the CDR3 is TGCAGTGCTACACCTCTGCAGGAGTCTTTCTTT.

This clone was found once. One end of the junction is discordant with germline, which a read error may explain. CDR3 in DNA: TGCAGTGCTGGAGATATAAAGGGTGGTTATAGCAATCAGCCCCAGCATTTT. It translates to CSAGDIKGGYSNQPQHF. The chain links TRBV20-1 to TRBJ1-5; D is uncertain. Germline CDR1 DFQATT, CDR2 SNEGSKA (reference sequence). This CDR3 spans 17 amino acids.

This clone was seen a single time. V gene TRBV11-2 combines with J gene TRBJ2-1; D might be TRBD2 (6 bases). The V end lost 3 bases, the J end lost 6 bases, and 15 bases lay between the germline ends. The CDR3 length is 15 residues. Germline loops: CDR1 SGHAT, CDR2 FQNNGV. The CDR3 spells CASSFESLAFNEQFF. The DNA of the CDR3 is TGTGCCAGCAGCTTCGAGTCCCTAGCGTTCAATGAGCAGTTCTTC.

This clone turned up a few times. CDR3 region: CASSLRTGYEQYF. The CDR3 DNA reads as TGTGCCAGCAGTTTACGGACAGGGTACGAGCAGTACTTC. V is TRBV28 and J is TRBJ2-7; TRBD1 matches at 8 bases. This CDR3 contains 13 residues. Unmatched junction bases numbered 1, after V lost 2 bases and J lost 4 bases. CDR1 and CDR2 (germline): MDHEN, SYDVKM.

The chain uses TRBV28 and TRBJ1-2; TRBD1 agrees at 8 bases. The trim removed 7 bases at V and 3 bases at J, leaving 10 bases unmatched. CDR3 length equals 15 residues. Germline V gives CDR1 MDHEN, CDR2 SYDVKM. The CDR3 DNA sequence: TGTGCCAGCAATCCTTCAGGGGGCCTCGACTATGGCTACACCTTC. Its translation: CASNPSGGLDYGYTF.

The chain joins TRBV27 to TRBJ2-5; maybe TRBD1 (5 bases). Trimming removed 10 bases from V and 11 bases from J, with 17 bases in between. Germline loops: CDR1 MNHEY, CDR2 SMNVEV (reference sequence). This CDR3 has 11 residues. DNA for the CDR3: TGTGCCATCACCCTAGGGGATACACAGTACTTC. Protein sequence: CAITLGDTQYF.

Details on this clone: One end of the junction does not line up with germline, which may come from a read error. The chain carries TRBV5-1 and TRBJ2-7, with 12 nucleotides matching TRBD2. The length of the CDR3 is 15 residues. Germline values: CDR1 SGHRS, CDR2 YFSETQ. The CDR3 region has the DNA TGCGCCAACAGCGCACTAGCGGGGGGCCTCTACGAGCAGTACTTC. Protein product: CANSALAGGLYEQYF.

In its sample, this clone is medium-sized. J is TRBJ1-1 and V is TRBV20-1; D gene ambiguous. The V end was cut by 0 bases, the J end by 0 bases, with 5 bases between. Germline-derived CDR1 and CDR2 are DFQATT and SNEGSKA (reference sequence). This CDR3 is 13 amino acids long. The CDR3 spells CSARDRMNTEAFF. CDR3 DNA: TGCAGTGCTAGAGATCGTATGAACACTGAAGCTTTCTTT.

V gene TRBV29-1 combines with J gene TRBJ2-2; 10 bases are shared with TRBD1. Germline trimming cut 6 bases from V and 2 bases from J; bases unmatched to any gene: 9. The CDR3 is made up of 16 amino acids. The germline gives CDR1 SQVTM, CDR2 ANQGSEA. The DNA for the CDR3 is TGCAGCGTGGTCGGGGACAGGGGAATAAACACCGGGGAGCTGTTTTTT. It is translated as CSVVGDRGINTGELFF.

The chain links TRBV6-1 to TRBJ2-1; D remains unclear. Germline V gene lookup returns CDR1 MNHNS and CDR2 SASEGT. V was pared by 1 base and J by 0 bases, with 7 bases between. The CDR3 loop spans 15 amino acids. CDR3 loop: CASSEEWDSYNEQFF. For the CDR3, the DNA is TGTGCCAGCAGTGAAGAGTGGGACTCCTACAATGAGCAGTTCTTC.

The rearrangement joins TRBV12-3 or TRBV12-4 to TRBJ2-7, with D possibly being TRBD2 (6 bases). This CDR3 comprises 14 residues. With 6 bases removed from V and 2 bases from J, the gap between germline ends came to 14 bases. Written as DNA, the CDR3 is TGTGCCAGCAGACTGACTAGGAGTCCCTACGAGCAGTACTTC. It is translated as CASRLTRSPYEQYF.

This clone was detected a few times. The chain has TRBV13 and TRBJ2-1; the match to TRBD2 covers 9 bases. V lost 0 bases, J lost 4 bases, and 4 bases stayed unmatched. There are 16 residues in the CDR3. In germline, CDR1 is PRHDT, CDR2 FYEKMQ (reference sequence). CDR3 sequence (DNA): TGTGCCAGCAGCTTAGGGACTAGCGGCACTTACAATGAGCAGTTCTTC. Its protein product is CASSLGTSGTYNEQFF.

By proportion, this clone is large. The chain is built from TRBV6-2 or TRBV6-3 and TRBJ2-1; 7 bases align to TRBD1. The CDR3 sequence is 13 residues long. The trim removed 7 bases at V and 7 bases at J, leaving 7 bases unmatched. CDR1 and CDR2 (germline): MNHEY, SVGEGT. DNA for the CDR3: TGTGCCAGCACCAAAGAGGGGGCGAATGAGCAGTTCTTC. It yields the protein CASTKEGANEQFF.

The rearrangement uses TRBV5-4 and TRBJ1-4; weak D call: TRBD1 (6 bases). The CDR3 consists of 14 residues. Germline CDR1 SGHNT, CDR2 YYREEE (reference sequence). V was pared by 2 bases and J by 8 bases, with 13 bases between. This chain's CDR3 is CASSFGGAGEKLFF. The CDR3 DNA reads TGTGCCAGCAGCTTCGGGGGCGCGGGGGAAAAACTGTTTTTT.

This clone counts as medium-sized. This chain links TRBV11-2 with TRBJ2-7; 7 nucleotides line up with TRBD1. With 0 bases clipped from V and 6 bases from J, the junction kept 2 bases outside the gene matches. Germline V gene sequence: CDR1 SGHAT, CDR2 FQNNGV. The CDR3 consists of 13 residues. CDR3 in DNA: TGTGCCAGCAGCTTAGACAGGGGGTCCGAGCAGTACTTC. Protein sequence: CASSLDRGSEQYF. Full variable domain (missing parts from reference TRBV11-2 and TRBJ2-7): EAGVAQSPRYKIIEKRQSVAFWCNPISGHATLYWYQQILGQGPKLLIQFQNNGVVDDSQLPKDRFSAERLKGVDSTLKIQPAKLEDSAVYLCASSLDRGSEQYFGPGTRLTVT.

V usage is TRBV20-1 and J usage is TRBJ2-3; 7 bases align to TRBD2. Trimming removed 0 bases from V and 5 bases from J; junction bases left unmatched: 11. Germline V CDR1 and CDR2: DFQATT, SNEGSKA (reference sequence). This CDR3 has 16 residues. The CDR3 nucleotides read TGCAGTGCTAGAGATCACGCTAGCGGCCTTAAAGATACGCAGTATTTT. It codes for CSARDHASGLKDTQYF.

The CDR3: CASSLLGQGGVQYF. The CDR3 DNA reads as TGTGCCAGCAGCCTCCTTGGACAGGGGGGGGTGCAGTACTTC. V usage is TRBV27 and J usage is TRBJ2-7; TRBD1 matches 10 bases. J lost 9 bases, V lost 6 bases, and 11 bases had no gene match. Germline loops: CDR1 MNHEY, CDR2 SMNVEV (reference sequence). The CDR3 extends over 14 amino acids.

This clone is classed as medium-sized. The chain joins TRBV7-6 to TRBJ2-5; perhaps TRBD1 as D (9 bases). The CDR3 contains 16 residues. The V and J ends lost 1 base and 4 bases respectively, with 16 bases between them. The germline V gene encodes CDR1 SGHVS and CDR2 FNYEAQ. CDR3 protein: CASSLVAGTGRETQYF. The CDR3 coding sequence is TGTGCCAGCAGCTTAGTAGCGGGGACAGGGAGAGAGACCCAGTACTTC.

This sequence joins TRBV28 and TRBJ1-1, with TRBD1 matching 9 bases. Germline values: CDR1 MDHEN, CDR2 SYDVKM. The J segment lost 2 bases and the V segment lost 3 bases, leaving 4 bases of the junction unmatched. The CDR3 loop spans 15 amino acids. In nucleotides, the CDR3 is TGTGCCAGCAGTTTGTTGACAGGGGGAAACACTGAAGCTTTCTTT. Protein: CASSLLTGGNTEAFF. Complete variable domain (other parts from reference TRBV28 and TRBJ1-1): DVKVTQSSRYLVKRTGEKVFLECVQDMDHENMFWYRQDPGLGLRLIYFSYDVKMKEKGDIPEGYSVSREKKERFSLILESASTNQTSMYLCASSLLTGGNTEAFFGQGTRLTVV.

A few counts support this clone. The chain's CDR3 is CASKEISGANVLTF. The CDR3 DNA follows: TGTGCCAGCAAAGAGATCTCTGGGGCCAACGTCCTGACTTTC. The rearrangement joins TRBV2 to TRBJ2-6; D uncertain. The germline V and J ends were trimmed by 7 bases and 0 bases, with 7 bases remaining between them. The germline gives CDR1 SNHLY, CDR2 FYNNEI. This CDR3 region has 14 residues. Full variable domain (rest looked up from reference TRBV2 and TRBJ2-6): EPEVTQTPSHQVTQMGQEVILRCVPISNHLYFYWYRQILGQKVEFLVSFYNNEISEKSEIFDDQFSVERPDGSNFTLKIRSTKLEDSAMYFCASKEISGANVLTFGAGSRLTVL.

This sequence joins TRBV10-2 and TRBJ1-1; TRBD1 aligns across 7 bases. From germline, CDR1 is WSHSY and CDR2 SAAADI. CDR3 length: 14 amino acids. In DNA form, the CDR3 reads TGCTCCATCTCTCGGACAGGAACGAAGGGGGAAGCTTTCTTT. This encodes CSISRTGTKGEAFF.

This rearrangement joins TRBV6-1 to TRBJ2-7; D gene uncertain. This CDR3 has 14 residues. Per the germline V gene, CDR1 is MNHNS and CDR2 is SASEGT. Trimming removed 0 bases from V and 2 bases from J, with 8 bases in between. For the CDR3, the DNA is TGTGCCAGCAGTGAAGCAGGTGGGGCCTACGAGCAGTACTTC. Translating gives CASSEAGGAYEQYF.

The gene calls are TRBV5-6 and TRBJ2-3, with unresolved D. The V gene's germline CDR1 is SGHDT and CDR2 YYEEEE. The CDR3 runs to 16 residues. V lost 6 bases to trimming and J lost 8 bases, with 25 bases between them. DNA of the CDR3: TGTGCCAGCAATTCGAACCGTGACCGAAACCCGGTTACGCAGTATTTT. It codes for CASNSNRDRNPVTQYF. The entire variable domain, with the rest obtained from reference TRBV5-6 and TRBJ2-3, is as follows: DAGVTQSPTHLIKTRGQQVTLRCSPKSGHDTVSWYQQALGQGPQFIFQYYEEEERQRGNFPDRFSGHQFPNYSSELNVNALLLGDSALYLCASNSNRDRNPVTQYFGPGTRLTVL.

A note on this clone: At one end, the junction sequence differs from germline, possibly due to a read error. The chain combines TRBV11-3 with TRBJ2-2; 7 bases line up with TRBD1. CDR1 and CDR2 from the germline V gene are SGHNT and YENEEA. This CDR3 has 15 residues. The CDR3 region has the DNA TGTGCCAGCAGCTTTGACAGGGTCGACACCGGGGAGCTATTTTTT. It specifies CASSFDRVDTGELFF.

This clone appeared a few times. This CDR3 is missing its conserved last phenylalanine or tryptophan, likely due to a read error. The CDR3 DNA follows: TGTGCCAGCAGTTCGCGGACTGTAGCTAACTATGGCTACACCCTC. Amino acids: CASSSRTVANYGYTL. The chain has TRBV6-1 and TRBJ1-2, with D unresolved. Germline CDR1 and CDR2: MNHNS and SASEGT. V lost 5 bases and J 0 bases, leaving 13 bases between the germline ends. This CDR3 has 15 residues.

By share of the sample, this clone is medium-sized (0.01 to 0.1%). V is TRBV20-1 and J is TRBJ2-2; 7 nucleotides align to TRBD1. Trimming at V came to 6 bases and at J to 0 bases, leaving 7 bases not matched to a gene. Germline assignment: CDR1 DFQATT and CDR2 SNEGSKA (reference sequence). The CDR3 is made up of 15 amino acids. CDR3 sequence reads: CSASGQDANTGELFF. CDR3 coding DNA: TGCAGTGCCTCTGGACAGGACGCGAACACCGGGGAGCTGTTTTTT.

The chain is built from TRBV5-1 and TRBJ1-2; maybe TRBD1 (6 bases). Trimming removed 4 bases from V and 8 bases from J, with 18 bases in between. Looked up from germline, CDR1 is SGHRS and CDR2 is YFSETQ. The CDR3 has 14 residues. The DNA of the CDR3 is TGCGCCAGCAGCGATGGGGGGCCGGTGGGCGGCTACACCTTC. Its protein is CASSDGGPVGGYTF.

This clone turned up a few times. The V and J genes are TRBV24-1 and TRBJ2-1, with 8 positions matching TRBD2. The J segment lost 4 bases and the V segment lost 3 bases, leaving 4 bases of the junction unmatched. CDR1 and CDR2 (germline): KGHDR, SFDVKD. There are 15 residues in the CDR3. CDR3 in amino acids: CATSDASGFYNEQFF. Written as DNA, the CDR3 is TGTGCCACCAGTGATGCTAGCGGGTTTTACAATGAGCAGTTCTTC.